The rows below give T cell receptor beta chains drawn from one sample of a study of early T cells in non-severe SARS-CoV-2 infection. TCRdb reprocessed the 5' RACE reads with MiXCR, giving one entry per CDR3 protein. This sample has 56,000 or so distinct CDR3 sequences; under 12% occur once, and the top ten carry approximately 6.5%. Sequences were obtained from whole blood. The source of these receptors is an adult who was a healthcare worker with PCR-confirmed SARS-CoV-2 infection or an uninfected control (not recorded which). Both conserved end residues are part of each CDR3. The D gene is left open where the match is weak. A clone size is listed for some rows: how often the clone was seen (once, few, many), or a class if it is expanded.

v_call	j_call	clone_size	d_call	cdr3_aa	cdr3_nt
TRBV19	TRBJ2-1	few	TRBD2	CASTSREGLGEQFF	TGTGCCAGTACCAGTCGGGAGGGGCTTGGTGAGCAGTTCTTC
TRBV20-1	TRBJ1-6	many	TRBD1	CSAQGPWTGPRGSPLHF	TGCAGTGCCCAAGGCCCCTGGACAGGGCCTCGCGGATCACCCCTCCACTTT
TRBV5-1	TRBJ2-5	few	-	CASSLYSLAPETQYF	TGCGCCAGCAGCTTGTACAGCCTAGCCCCAGAGACCCAGTACTTC
TRBV10-3	TRBJ2-1	-	-	CAISEPSSYNEQFF	TGTGCCATCAGTGAACCCAGCTCCTACAATGAGCAGTTCTTC
TRBV7-2	TRBJ2-5	-	TRBD1	CASSPDRYQETQYF	TGTGCCAGCAGCCCGGACAGGTACCAAGAGACCCAGTACTTC
TRBV14	TRBJ2-7	-	-	CASSQLGTGPYEQYF	TGTGCCAGCAGCCAACTCGGGACTGGGCCCTACGAGCAGTACTTC
TRBV11-2	TRBJ1-5	many	TRBD1	CASSPPGQGPGMRPQHF	TGTGCCAGCAGCCCCCCAGGACAGGGACCCGGGATGAGGCCCCAGCATTTT
TRBV7-3	TRBJ2-2	many	-	CASSLEWGLNTGELFF	TGTGCCAGCAGCTTAGAGTGGGGACTGAACACCGGGGAGCTGTTTTTT
TRBV6-2/TRBV6-3	TRBJ2-1	-	-	CASSWQISEQFF	TGTGCCAGCAGTTGGCAGATCTCCGAGCAGTTCTTC
TRBV5-4	TRBJ1-1	many	-	CASASPTMNTEAFF	TGTGCCAGCGCTTCCCCGACAATGAACACTGAAGCTTTCTTT
TRBV5-1	TRBJ2-5	many	TRBD2	CASSLEGSGGETQYF	TGCGCCAGCAGCTTGGAAGGTAGCGGGGGAGAGACCCAGTACTTC
TRBV12-3/TRBV12-4	TRBJ2-7	-	TRBD2	CASSRAGVRYEQYF	TGTGCCAGCAGCCGAGCGGGAGTTCGGTACGAGCAGTACTTC
TRBV12-5	TRBJ2-1	many	-	CASGLYGRNEQFF	TGTGCTAGTGGTTTGTACGGAAGGAATGAGCAGTTCTTC
TRBV11-2	TRBJ2-1	many	TRBD2	CASSAGTSGMPGNEQFF	TGTGCCAGCAGCGCCGGGACTAGCGGGATGCCGGGGAATGAGCAGTTCTTC
TRBV6-2/TRBV6-3	TRBJ1-1	-	-	CASTSPGGTEAFF	TGTGCCAGCACGAGCCCGGGAGGCACTGAAGCTTTCTTT
TRBV18	TRBJ1-1	many	-	CASSLRQYTEAFF	TGTGCCAGCTCACTTCGGCAGTACACTGAAGCTTTCTTT
TRBV5-1	TRBJ2-1	-	-	CASSLGAQGNEQFF	TGCGCCAGCAGCTTGGGGGCCCAGGGGAATGAGCAGTTCTTC
TRBV7-9	TRBJ2-7	few	-	CASSYPPGQSYEQYF	TGTGCCAGCAGCTATCCACCAGGACAGTCCTACGAGCAGTACTTC
TRBV6-6	TRBJ1-1	-	-	CASSYDYTLNTEAFF	TGTGCCAGCAGTTACGATTACACTTTGAACACTGAAGCTTTCTTT
TRBV23-1	TRBJ1-5	-	TRBD1	CASSQRTGTGDYQPQHF	TGCGCCAGCAGTCAACGTACCGGGACAGGGGATTATCAGCCCCAGCATTTT
TRBV24-1	TRBJ2-7	many	-	CATAENRVEQYF	TGTGCCACCGCCGAAAACAGGGTCGAGCAGTACTTC
TRBV7-3	TRBJ1-1	many	-	CASSSGPNTEAFF	TGTGCCAGCAGCTCAGGACCGAACACTGAAGCTTTCTTT
TRBV11-2	TRBJ2-5	-	-	CASSSRVPGAQETQYF	TGTGCCAGCAGTTCCAGGGTTCCGGGCGCTCAAGAGACCCAGTACTTC
TRBV5-4	TRBJ2-7	few	TRBD2	CASSLREGEQYF	TGTGCCAGCAGCTTGCGGGAGGGCGAGCAGTACTTC
TRBV5-8	TRBJ2-7	many	-	CASSRQGGPYEQYF	TGTGCCAGCAGCCGCCAGGGGGGCCCCTACGAGCAGTACTTC
TRBV7-7	TRBJ2-1	many	-	CASSLGAVYNEQFF	TGTGCTAGCAGCTTAGGTGCTGTTTACAATGAGCAGTTCTTC
TRBV7-3	TRBJ1-4	-	TRBD1	CASSLATGGGKLFF	TGTGCCAGCAGCTTAGCTACAGGGGGTGGAAAACTGTTTTTT
TRBV20-1	TRBJ2-1	many	TRBD2	CSALGLDVEQFF	TGCAGTGCCCTTGGACTAGATGTTGAGCAGTTCTTC
TRBV12-3/TRBV12-4	TRBJ1-1	many	TRBD1	CASSLVGGVAFF	TGTGCCAGCAGTTTAGTAGGGGGCGTAGCTTTCTTT
TRBV25-1	TRBJ2-7	many	-	CASSEYGQQYEQYF	TGTGCCAGCAGTGAATATGGCCAGCAGTACGAGCAGTACTTC
TRBV11-2	TRBJ2-3	few	TRBD2	CASSLGWREKVDTQYF	TGTGCCAGCAGCTTAGGATGGCGGGAGAAGGTAGATACGCAGTATTTT
TRBV20-1	TRBJ2-7	many	-	CSARLLAASYEQYF	TGCAGTGCTAGATTGTTAGCGGCCTCCTACGAGCAGTACTTC
TRBV6-2/TRBV6-3	TRBJ1-2	many	TRBD1	CASSYSQFQGANYGYTF	TGTGCCAGCAGTTACTCCCAGTTTCAGGGGGCTAACTATGGCTACACCTTC
TRBV7-9	TRBJ1-6	few	-	CASSLESGANSPLHF	TGTGCCAGCAGCTTAGAGTCCGGGGCCAATTCACCCCTCCACTTT
TRBV4-1	TRBJ2-7	many	-	CASSQRETYEQYF	TGCGCCAGCAGCCAAAGGGAAACCTACGAGCAGTACTTC
TRBV6-5	TRBJ2-1	-	-	CASSYLIGSYNEQFF	TGTGCCAGCAGTTATCTAATTGGCTCCTACAATGAGCAGTTCTTC
TRBV5-6	TRBJ2-3	few	-	CASSPDRREDTQYF	TGTGCCAGCAGCCCGGACAGGAGGGAGGATACGCAGTATTTT
TRBV29-1	TRBJ1-3	medium-sized	-	CSVGALDGKGTIYF	TGCAGCGTTGGGGCCCTGGACGGGAAGGGCACCATATATTTT
TRBV12-3/TRBV12-4	TRBJ2-2	few	-	CASNRPNTGELFF	TGTGCCAGCAACCGACCTAACACCGGGGAGCTGTTTTTT
TRBV2	TRBJ1-4	-	-	CASSGNGENEKLFF	TGTGCCAGCAGTGGGAACGGGGAGAATGAAAAACTGTTTTTT
TRBV7-9	TRBJ2-7	many	TRBD2	CASTEGRTSGTYEQYF	TGTGCCAGCACCGAAGGAAGGACTAGCGGAACCTACGAGCAGTACTTC
TRBV29-1	TRBJ2-7	-	-	CSARGDSYEQYF	TGCAGTGCCAGGGGGGACTCCTACGAGCAGTACTTC
TRBV7-8	TRBJ2-3	-	-	CASSLARARTDTQYF	TGTGCCAGCAGCTTAGCTCGCGCGCGCACAGATACGCAGTATTTT
TRBV13	TRBJ2-7	-	-	CASSHQTVAPYEQYF	TGTGCCAGCAGCCACCAAACTGTCGCTCCATACGAGCAGTACTTC
TRBV5-1	TRBJ1-2	many	-	CASSPAGINYGYTF	TGCGCCAGCAGCCCCGCAGGGATAAACTATGGCTACACCTTC